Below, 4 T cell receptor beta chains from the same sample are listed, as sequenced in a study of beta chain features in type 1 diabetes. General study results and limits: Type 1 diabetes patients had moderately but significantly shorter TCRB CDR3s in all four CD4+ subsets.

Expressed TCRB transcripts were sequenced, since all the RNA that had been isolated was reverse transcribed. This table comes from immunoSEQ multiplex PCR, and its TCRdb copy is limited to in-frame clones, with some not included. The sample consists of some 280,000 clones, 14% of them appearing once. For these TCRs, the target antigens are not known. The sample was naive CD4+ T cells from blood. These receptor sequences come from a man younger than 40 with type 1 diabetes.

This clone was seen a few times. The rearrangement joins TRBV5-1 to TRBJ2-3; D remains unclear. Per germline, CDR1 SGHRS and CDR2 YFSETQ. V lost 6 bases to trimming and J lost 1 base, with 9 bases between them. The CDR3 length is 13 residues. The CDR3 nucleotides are TGCGCCAGCACCCCCCCTGGCACAGATACGCAGTATTTT. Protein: CASTPPGTDTQYF.

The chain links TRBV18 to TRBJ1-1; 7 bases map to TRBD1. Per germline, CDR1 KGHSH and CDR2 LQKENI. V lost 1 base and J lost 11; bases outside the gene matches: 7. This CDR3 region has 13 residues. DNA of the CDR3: TGTGCCAGCTCACCACTTCAGGGGGAAACGGCTTTCTTT. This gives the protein CASSPLQGETAFF.

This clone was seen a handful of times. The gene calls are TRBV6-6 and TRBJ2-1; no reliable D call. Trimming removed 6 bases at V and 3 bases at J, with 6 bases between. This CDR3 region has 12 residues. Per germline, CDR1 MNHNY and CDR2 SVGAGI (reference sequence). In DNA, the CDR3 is TGTGCCAGCAGCTTAGACTACAATGAGCAGTTCTTC. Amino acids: CASSLDYNEQFF.

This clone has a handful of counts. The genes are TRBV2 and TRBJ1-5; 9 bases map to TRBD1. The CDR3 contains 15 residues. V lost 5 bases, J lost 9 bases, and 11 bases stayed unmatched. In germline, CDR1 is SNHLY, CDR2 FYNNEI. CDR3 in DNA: TGTGCCAGCAGTCCCTCCGGGACAGGGACTCGGCCCCAGCATTTT. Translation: CASSPSGTGTRPQHF.